A selection of T cell receptor beta chains follows, all from one sample in a study of CD8 T cells in Susac syndrome. TCRdb re-called the immunoSEQ multiplex PCR reads with MiXCR, one entry per CDR3 protein. The data hold more than 250,000 distinct CDR3 sequences, with 92% observed a single time. Sequencing used CD4+ T cells from PBMCs. The receptor set was obtained from a human donor with multiple sclerosis. The CDR3 runs from the conserved cysteine through the conserved F or W. Fields, in order: J gene, D gene, clone size, V gene, CDR3 protein, CDR3 DNA. The D gene is left open where the match is weak. A clone size is listed for some rows: how often the clone was seen (once, few, many), or a class if it is expanded.

J gene: TRBJ2-5; D gene: TRBD1; clone size: -; V gene: TRBV29-1; CDR3 protein: CSVNRGQETQYF; CDR3 DNA: TGCAGCGTTAACAGGGGCCAAGAGACCCAGTACTTC
J gene: TRBJ2-7; D gene: TRBD2; clone size: -; V gene: TRBV18; CDR3 protein: CASSPLGGDTSGEQYF; CDR3 DNA: TGTGCCAGCTCACCGTTGGGCGGGGATACTAGCGGCGAGCAGTACTTC
J gene: TRBJ1-1; D gene: -; clone size: -; V gene: TRBV30; CDR3 protein: CAWAGRTEAFF; CDR3 DNA: TGTGCCTGGGCTGGGAGAACTGAAGCTTTCTTT
J gene: TRBJ2-3; D gene: TRBD2; clone size: few; V gene: TRBV7-3; CDR3 protein: CASSLAGGTDTQYF; CDR3 DNA: TGTGCTAGCAGCTTGGCGGGAGGAACAGATACGCAGTATTTT
J gene: TRBJ1-2; D gene: TRBD1; clone size: -; V gene: TRBV12-3/TRBV12-4; CDR3 protein: CASSSQTTGTAYYGYTF; CDR3 DNA: TGTGCCAGCAGTTCCCAAACTACCGGGACAGCCTACTATGGCTACACCTTC
J gene: TRBJ2-3; D gene: TRBD1; clone size: -; V gene: TRBV27; CDR3 protein: CASSPPLTGAPHF; CDR3 DNA: TGTGCCAGCAGTCCGCCTCTGACAGGGGCGCCCCATTTT
J gene: TRBJ1-1; D gene: TRBD1; clone size: once; V gene: TRBV20-1; CDR3 protein: CSAREGQGITEAFF; CDR3 DNA: TGCAGTGCTAGAGAGGGACAGGGGATCACTGAAGCTTTCTTT
J gene: TRBJ1-2; D gene: TRBD1; clone size: -; V gene: TRBV29-1; CDR3 protein: CSVEGGDRENYGYTF; CDR3 DNA: TGCAGCGTTGAAGGAGGCGACAGGGAAAACTATGGCTACACCTTC
J gene: TRBJ2-2; D gene: TRBD1; clone size: once; V gene: TRBV25-1; CDR3 protein: CASSQTGVDKLFF; CDR3 DNA: TGTGCCAGCAGTCAGACAGGGGTCGATAAGCTGTTTTTT
J gene: TRBJ2-5; D gene: -; clone size: -; V gene: TRBV6-1; CDR3 protein: CASIEGGYQETQYF; CDR3 DNA: TGTGCCAGCATCGAGGGGGGTTATCAAGAGACCCAGTACTTC
J gene: TRBJ1-1; D gene: -; clone size: -; V gene: TRBV18; CDR3 protein: CASSSRTVKMNTEAFF; CDR3 DNA: TGTGCCAGCTCATCCCGCACAGTCAAAATGAACACTGAAGCTTTCTTT
J gene: TRBJ2-6; D gene: -; clone size: -; V gene: TRBV29-1; CDR3 protein: CSVAPSGANVLTF; CDR3 DNA: TGCAGCGTTGCCCCATCTGGGGCCAACGTCCTGACTTTC
J gene: TRBJ2-5; D gene: -; clone size: -; V gene: TRBV5-4; CDR3 protein: CASSPARSRGETQYF; CDR3 DNA: TGTGCCAGCAGCCCCGCCCGGTCGCGAGGAGAGACCCAGTACTTC
J gene: TRBJ2-1; D gene: TRBD2; clone size: -; V gene: TRBV12-3/TRBV12-4; CDR3 protein: CASRTGTRGYNEQFF; CDR3 DNA: TGTGCCAGCAGAACCGGGACTAGGGGATACAATGAGCAGTTCTTC
J gene: TRBJ2-4; D gene: -; clone size: -; V gene: TRBV4-3; CDR3 protein: CASSQDLTVVKNIQYF; CDR3 DNA: TGCGCCAGCAGCCAAGATCTCACGGTTGTCAAAAACATTCAGTACTTC
J gene: TRBJ2-2; D gene: -; clone size: -; V gene: TRBV30; CDR3 protein: CAQNAETNTGELFF; CDR3 DNA: TGTGCCCAGAATGCGGAAACGAACACCGGGGAGCTGTTTTTT
J gene: TRBJ2-3; D gene: -; clone size: -; V gene: TRBV21-1; CDR3 protein: CASSKSGLAWLYTQYF; CDR3 DNA: TGTGCCAGCAGCAAAAGTGGACTTGCTTGGTTGTACACGCAGTATTTT
J gene: TRBJ2-5; D gene: -; clone size: -; V gene: TRBV30; CDR3 protein: CAWSRETQYF; CDR3 DNA: TGTGCCTGGAGTAGGGAGACCCAGTACTTC
J gene: TRBJ2-1; D gene: TRBD2; clone size: -; V gene: TRBV19; CDR3 protein: CASSPPRVRTRAYNEQFF; CDR3 DNA: TGTGCCAGTAGTCCTCCTCGGGTTAGGACTAGGGCCTACAATGAGCAGTTCTTC
J gene: TRBJ2-5; D gene: -; clone size: -; V gene: TRBV7-8; CDR3 protein: CASSLAGLAPETQYF; CDR3 DNA: TGTGCCAGCAGCTTAGCGGGTCTAGCCCCAGAGACCCAGTACTTC
J gene: TRBJ1-2; D gene: -; clone size: -; V gene: TRBV2; CDR3 protein: CASRSRVYDYGYTF; CDR3 DNA: TGTGCCAGCAGGAGCAGGGTTTATGACTATGGCTACACCTTC
J gene: TRBJ2-7; D gene: -; clone size: -; V gene: TRBV11-3; CDR3 protein: CASSYPSRYEQYF; CDR3 DNA: TGTGCCAGCAGCTACCCGAGCAGGTACGAGCAGTACTTC
J gene: TRBJ1-6; D gene: TRBD1; clone size: -; V gene: TRBV19; CDR3 protein: CASTSETGSKPLHF; CDR3 DNA: TGTGCCAGTACTTCCGAGACAGGGTCGAAGCCCCTCCACTTT
J gene: TRBJ1-3; D gene: TRBD1; clone size: once; V gene: TRBV7-8; CDR3 protein: CASSSNPQGSAGNTIYF; CDR3 DNA: TGTGCCAGCAGCTCCAACCCACAGGGGTCGGCTGGAAACACCATATATTTT
J gene: TRBJ1-2; D gene: -; clone size: -; V gene: TRBV5-1; CDR3 protein: CASSTPSATAYGYTF; CDR3 DNA: TGCGCCAGCAGCACACCAAGCGCGACAGCCTATGGCTACACCTTC
J gene: TRBJ1-1; D gene: -; clone size: once; V gene: TRBV4-3; CDR3 protein: CASSQLSTGNTEAFF; CDR3 DNA: TGCGCCAGCAGCCAACTATCGACAGGGAACACTGAAGCTTTCTTT
J gene: TRBJ2-1; D gene: TRBD1; clone size: -; V gene: TRBV29-1; CDR3 protein: CSVGWTGGRNEQFF; CDR3 DNA: TGCAGCGTTGGATGGACAGGGGGCAGGAATGAGCAGTTCTTC
J gene: TRBJ2-2; D gene: TRBD2; clone size: -; V gene: TRBV11-2; CDR3 protein: CASSSPRTAGLAGEGGELFF; CDR3 DNA: TGTGCCAGCAGCTCCCCCCGAACCGCAGGATTAGCGGGAGAAGGCGGGGAGCTGTTTTTT
J gene: TRBJ2-7; D gene: -; clone size: -; V gene: TRBV10-3; CDR3 protein: CAIAGTEDREQYF; CDR3 DNA: TGTGCCATCGCCGGGACGGAAGATCGGGAGCAGTACTTC
J gene: TRBJ1-1; D gene: -; clone size: -; V gene: TRBV12-5; CDR3 protein: CASGGNLLGVTEAFF; CDR3 DNA: TGTGCTAGTGGTGGCAACCTGTTAGGGGTCACTGAAGCTTTCTTT
J gene: TRBJ1-1; D gene: -; clone size: -; V gene: TRBV12-3/TRBV12-4; CDR3 protein: CASSPRRGTNTEAFF; CDR3 DNA: TGTGCCAGCAGTCCCCGGCGGGGAACGAACACTGAAGCTTTCTTT
J gene: TRBJ2-7; D gene: TRBD1; clone size: -; V gene: TRBV7-6; CDR3 protein: CASSTRQGLNEQYF; CDR3 DNA: TGTGCCAGCAGCACGAGACAGGGGTTGAACGAGCAGTACTTC
J gene: TRBJ1-2; D gene: -; clone size: once; V gene: TRBV2; CDR3 protein: CASSEEWDATGYTF; CDR3 DNA: TGTGCCAGCAGTGAAGAGTGGGACGCTACGGGCTACACCTTC
J gene: TRBJ1-1; D gene: -; clone size: -; V gene: TRBV6-2/TRBV6-3; CDR3 protein: CASSYGQGLNLNTEAFF; CDR3 DNA: TGTGCCAGCAGTTACGGCCAGGGATTGAACTTGAACACTGAAGCTTTCTTT
J gene: TRBJ2-3; D gene: TRBD2; clone size: -; V gene: TRBV12-3/TRBV12-4; CDR3 protein: CASSLGTSGRVDTQYF; CDR3 DNA: TGTGCCAGCAGTTTGGGGACTAGCGGGAGAGTGGATACGCAGTATTTT
J gene: TRBJ1-5; D gene: TRBD1; clone size: -; V gene: TRBV7-8; CDR3 protein: CASSPSRDRAHQPQHF; CDR3 DNA: TGTGCCAGCAGCCCATCCCGGGACAGGGCCCATCAGCCCCAGCATTTT
J gene: TRBJ1-2; D gene: -; clone size: -; V gene: TRBV7-2; CDR3 protein: CASSLGASEKSGYTF; CDR3 DNA: TGTGCCAGCAGCTTAGGGGCCAGTGAGAAATCTGGCTACACCTTC
J gene: TRBJ2-2; D gene: -; clone size: -; V gene: TRBV6-1; CDR3 protein: CASTRGRANTGELFF; CDR3 DNA: TGTGCCAGCACCAGGGGGAGGGCGAACACCGGGGAGCTGTTTTTT
J gene: TRBJ2-1; D gene: -; clone size: -; V gene: TRBV20-1; CDR3 protein: CSAADWGSSYNEQFF; CDR3 DNA: TGCAGTGCTGCGGACTGGGGAAGCTCCTACAATGAGCAGTTCTTC
J gene: TRBJ2-7; D gene: TRBD2; clone size: -; V gene: TRBV7-3; CDR3 protein: CASSPSTSGGAVQYF; CDR3 DNA: TGTGCCAGCAGCCCATCGACTAGCGGGGGGGCAGTGCAGTACTTC
J gene: TRBJ2-3; D gene: TRBD1; clone size: -; V gene: TRBV12-3/TRBV12-4; CDR3 protein: CASSRTGVKDTQYF; CDR3 DNA: TGTGCCAGCAGCCGGACAGGGGTTAAAGATACGCAGTATTTT
J gene: TRBJ2-3; D gene: -; clone size: -; V gene: TRBV5-4; CDR3 protein: CASSLASRRGGRTDTQYF; CDR3 DNA: TGTGCCAGCAGCTTGGCGTCGAGGAGGGGGGGCCGCACAGATACGCAGTATTTT
J gene: TRBJ2-6; D gene: -; clone size: -; V gene: TRBV24-1; CDR3 protein: CATSGPTGTGANVLTF; CDR3 DNA: TGTGCCACCAGTGGCCCAACAGGGACTGGGGCCAACGTCCTGACTTTC
J gene: TRBJ2-3; D gene: -; clone size: -; V gene: TRBV5-1; CDR3 protein: CASRIEGTDTQYF; CDR3 DNA: TGCGCCAGCAGGATAGAGGGAACAGATACGCAGTATTTT
J gene: TRBJ2-1; D gene: -; clone size: -; V gene: TRBV2; CDR3 protein: CASSTEFGDNEQFF; CDR3 DNA: TGTGCCAGCTCCACAGAGTTTGGAGACAATGAGCAGTTCTTC
J gene: TRBJ1-4; D gene: -; clone size: -; V gene: TRBV7-2; CDR3 protein: CASKGHATNEKLFF; CDR3 DNA: TGTGCCAGCAAGGGGCACGCAACTAATGAAAAACTGTTTTTT
J gene: TRBJ2-7; D gene: TRBD2; clone size: -; V gene: TRBV29-1; CDR3 protein: CSVETSGEQYF; CDR3 DNA: TGCAGCGTTGAGACTAGCGGAGAGCAGTACTTC
J gene: TRBJ2-6; D gene: TRBD2; clone size: -; V gene: TRBV15; CDR3 protein: CATSTTGLAVASGANVLTF; CDR3 DNA: TGTGCCACCAGTACTACGGGACTAGCGGTGGCTTCTGGGGCCAACGTCCTGACTTTC